Below, 11 T cell receptor beta chains from the same sample are listed, as sequenced in a study of T-cell reconstitution after alpha-beta-depleted transplantation in children. Using unique molecular identifiers, the investigators prepared the TCRbeta library. TCRdb processed the PCR reads anew with MiXCR; each CDR3 protein has one entry. The sample yields 200,000 to 300,000 distinct CDR3 sequences, around 7.5% seen once. The sequencing here drew on PBMCs, mostly from graft donor cells, taken 180 days after TCRalphabeta/CD19-depleted stem cell transplant. All receptors derive from a male patient younger than 18 who had a stem cell transplant for acute lymphoblastic leukemia, so the T cells may come from the graft donor.

This clonotype was observed at least ten times. The chain is built from TRBV7-9 and TRBJ2-2; D is undetermined. Germline V gene sequence: CDR1 SEHNR, CDR2 FQNEAQ (reference sequence). This CDR3 has 13 residues. Deletions cut 7 bases from V and 5 bases from J, with 11 bases between. The CDR3 DNA reads as TGTGCCAGCAAAAAAGGGTCGACCGGGGAGCTGTTTTTT. This encodes CASKKGSTGELFF.

V gene TRBV20-1 combines with J gene TRBJ2-7; D remains ambiguous. Germline assignment: CDR1 DFQATT and CDR2 SNEGSKA (reference sequence). Between the trimmed V and J ends, which lost 4 bases and 12 bases, there was a span of 19 bases. The CDR3 runs 12 residues. As DNA, the CDR3 is TGCAGTGCTACCCAAGAAAACAAGGATCCGTACTTC. Its protein product is CSATQENKDPYF.

This clonotype was detected ten times or more. This chain joins TRBV7-9 and TRBJ1-4; a possible D gene is TRBD1 (5 bases). Trimming took off 5 bases at V and 8 bases at J, with 21 bases between the two ends. Germline assignment: CDR1 SEHNR and CDR2 FQNEAQ (reference sequence). This CDR3 has 16 amino acids. CDR3 loop: CASSLDSPPQWEKLFF. The CDR3 DNA is TGTGCCAGCAGCCTCGACAGCCCTCCACAGTGGGAAAAACTGTTTTTT.

This clonotype was seen repeatedly, ten times or more. This chain joins TRBV15 and TRBJ2-5, with D uncertain. This CDR3 is built from 15 residues. The germline V and J ends were trimmed by 0 bases and 0 bases, with 8 bases remaining between them. Looked up from germline, CDR1 is LNHNV and CDR2 is YYDKDF (reference sequence). This CDR3 is CATSREGTDQETQYF. CDR3 in DNA: TGTGCCACCAGCAGAGAGGGAACGGACCAAGAGACCCAGTACTTC.

The sample holds many counts of this clonotype. The chain joins TRBV3-1 to TRBJ2-4; possibly TRBD1 or TRBD2 for D (6 bases each). The length of the CDR3 is 16 residues. Germline CDR1 is LGHDT and CDR2 is YNNKEL (reference sequence). Trimming left V 0 bases short and J 1 base short, with 10 bases between. The CDR3 DNA follows: TGTGCCAGCAGCCAAGAGGGGGGCACGGCCAAAAACATTCAGTACTTC. As protein: CASSQEGGTAKNIQYF.

The chain recombines TRBV12-3 or TRBV12-4 with TRBJ2-7; D remains ambiguous. V was shortened by 2 bases and J by 5 bases, with 7 bases between the two germline ends. The length of the CDR3 is 12 residues. Here the CDR3 DNA reads TGTGCCAGCAGTTTAACGGAAAACGAGCAGTACTTC. It translates to CASSLTENEQYF.

This clonotype was detected many times. This sequence joins TRBV11-2 and TRBJ2-3; TRBD2 matches at 13 bases. CDR1 and CDR2 from the germline V gene are SGHAT and FQNNGV. J was trimmed by 0 bases and V by 1 base; bases with no gene match: 4. The CDR3 runs to 18 residues. The CDR3 coding sequence is TGTGCCAGCAGCTTAGTCGGACTAGCGGGGGCCAGCACAGATACGCAGTATTTT. It encodes CASSLVGLAGASTDTQYF.

There are many counts of this clonotype. The chain carries TRBV28 and TRBJ2-7, with TRBD2 identical over 10 bases. The CDR3 consists of 15 residues. Germline loops: CDR1 MDHEN, CDR2 SYDVKM. J gave up 2 bases and V 4 bases, and 5 bases lay outside the gene matches. The CDR3 region has the DNA TGTGCCAGCAGTTCCGTAGCGGGAGGACCCTACGAGCAGTACTTC. Its protein product is CASSSVAGGPYEQYF.

The chain employs TRBV6-5 and TRBJ2-7, with TRBD1 identical over 7 bases. The CDR3 is 15 amino acids. With V trimmed by 7 bases and J by 0 bases, 9 bases remained unmatched. CDR1 and CDR2 from the germline V gene are MNHEY and SVGAGI. This chain's CDR3 is CASKLRQGISYEQYF. The CDR3 DNA sequence: TGTGCCAGCAAACTCCGACAGGGAATCTCCTACGAGCAGTACTTC.

The table lists this clonotype with many counts. J is TRBJ2-5 and V is TRBV4-3; the match to TRBD2 covers 14 bases. The CDR3 sequence is 18 residues long. V lost 4 bases, J lost 1 base, and 8 bases stayed unmatched. The germline V gene has CDR1 LGHNA and CDR2 YSLEER. The CDR3 DNA reads TGCGCCAGCAGCCGACTAGCGGGGGGGCCTTCAGGCCAAGAGACCCAGTACTTC. It translates to CASSRLAGGPSGQETQYF.

This chain connects TRBV5-1 to TRBJ1-3; a possible D gene is TRBD1 (6 bases). Trimming cost V 0 bases and J 0 bases, with 22 bases left between them. Germline V gene data show CDR1 as SGHRS and CDR2 as YFSETQ. This CDR3 is 20 amino acids long. The CDR3 reads CASSLVGGKDRNRSGNTIYF. The CDR3, as DNA: TGCGCCAGCAGCTTGGTGGGAGGGAAAGACAGGAACCGCTCTGGAAACACCATATATTTT.